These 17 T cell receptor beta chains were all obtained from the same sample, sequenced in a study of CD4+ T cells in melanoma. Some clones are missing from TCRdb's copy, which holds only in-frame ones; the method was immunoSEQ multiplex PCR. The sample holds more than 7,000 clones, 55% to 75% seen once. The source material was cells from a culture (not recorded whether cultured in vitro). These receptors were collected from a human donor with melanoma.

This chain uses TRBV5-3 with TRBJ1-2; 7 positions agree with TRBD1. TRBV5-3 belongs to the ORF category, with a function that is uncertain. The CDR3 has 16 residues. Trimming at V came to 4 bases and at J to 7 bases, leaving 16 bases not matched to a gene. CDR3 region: CARSPWSVTGDCGYTF. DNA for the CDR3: TGTGCCAGAAGCCCGTGGAGTGTTACAGGGGACTGTGGCTACACCTTC.

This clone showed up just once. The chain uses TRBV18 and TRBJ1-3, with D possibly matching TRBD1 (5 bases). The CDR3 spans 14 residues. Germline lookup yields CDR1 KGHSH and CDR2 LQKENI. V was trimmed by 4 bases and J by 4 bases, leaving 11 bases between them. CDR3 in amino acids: CASSLTEGGNTIYF. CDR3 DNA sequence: TGTGCCAGCTCACTGACAGAAGGAGGAAACACCATATATTTT. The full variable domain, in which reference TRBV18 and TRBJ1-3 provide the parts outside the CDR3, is NAGVMQNPRHLVRRRGQEARLRCSPMKGHSHVYWYRQLPEEGLKFMVYLQKENIIDESGMPKERFSAEFPKEGPSILRIQQVVRGDSAAYFCASSLTEGGNTIYFGEGSWLTVV.

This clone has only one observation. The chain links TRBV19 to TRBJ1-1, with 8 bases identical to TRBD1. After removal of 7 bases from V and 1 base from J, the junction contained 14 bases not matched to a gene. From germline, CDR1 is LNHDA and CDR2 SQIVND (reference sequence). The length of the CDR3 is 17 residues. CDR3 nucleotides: TGTGCCAGTACCACCCGACAGGGGAGGTTATCGAACACTGAAGCTTTCTTT. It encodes CASTTRQGRLSNTEAFF.

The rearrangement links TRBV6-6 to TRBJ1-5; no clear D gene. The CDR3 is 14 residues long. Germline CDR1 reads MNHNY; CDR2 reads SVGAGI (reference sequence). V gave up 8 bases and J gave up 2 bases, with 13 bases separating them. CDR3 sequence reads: CASLTNRGNQPQHF. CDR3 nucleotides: TGTGCCAGCCTTACTAATCGGGGCAATCAGCCCCAGCATTTT.

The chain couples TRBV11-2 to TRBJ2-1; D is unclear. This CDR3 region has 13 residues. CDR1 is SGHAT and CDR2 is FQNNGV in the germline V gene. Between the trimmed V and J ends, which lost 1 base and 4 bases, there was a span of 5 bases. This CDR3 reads CASSLATYNEQFF. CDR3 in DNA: TGTGCCAGCAGCTTAGCGACTTACAATGAGCAGTTCTTC.

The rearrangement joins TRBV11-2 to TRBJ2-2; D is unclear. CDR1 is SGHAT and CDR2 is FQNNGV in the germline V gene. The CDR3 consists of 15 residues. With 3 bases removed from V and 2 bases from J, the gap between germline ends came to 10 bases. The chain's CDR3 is CASSFGLINTGELFF. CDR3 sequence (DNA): TGTGCCAGCAGCTTCGGGCTGATTAACACCGGGGAGCTGTTTTTT.

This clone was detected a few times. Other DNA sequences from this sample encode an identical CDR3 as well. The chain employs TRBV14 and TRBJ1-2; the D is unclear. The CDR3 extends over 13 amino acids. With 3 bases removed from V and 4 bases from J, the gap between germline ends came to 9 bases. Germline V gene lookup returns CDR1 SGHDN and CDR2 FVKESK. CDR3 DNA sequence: TGTGCCAGCAGCCACGGGCCTTCCTATGGCTACACCTTC. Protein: CASSHGPSYGYTF.

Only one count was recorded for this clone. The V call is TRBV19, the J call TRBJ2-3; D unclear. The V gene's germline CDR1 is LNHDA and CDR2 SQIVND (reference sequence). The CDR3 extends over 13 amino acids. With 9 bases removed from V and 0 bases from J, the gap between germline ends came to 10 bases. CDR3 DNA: TGTGCCAGCACCACCCCTAGCACAGATACGCAGTATTTT. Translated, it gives CASTTPSTDTQYF. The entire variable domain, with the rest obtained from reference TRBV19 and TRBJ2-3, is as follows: DGGITQSPKYLFRKEGQNVTLSCEQNLNHDAMYWYRQDPGQGLRLIYYSQIVNDFQKGDIAEGYSVSREKKESFPLTVTSAQKNPTAFYLCASTTPSTDTQYFGPGTRLTVL.

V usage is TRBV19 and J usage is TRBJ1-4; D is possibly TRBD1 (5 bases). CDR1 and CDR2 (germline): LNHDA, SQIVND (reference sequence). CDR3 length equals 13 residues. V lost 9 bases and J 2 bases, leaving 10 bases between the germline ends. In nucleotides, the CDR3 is TGTGCCAGCCGTGCAGGGACTAATGAAAAACTGTTTTTT. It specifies CASRAGTNEKLFF.

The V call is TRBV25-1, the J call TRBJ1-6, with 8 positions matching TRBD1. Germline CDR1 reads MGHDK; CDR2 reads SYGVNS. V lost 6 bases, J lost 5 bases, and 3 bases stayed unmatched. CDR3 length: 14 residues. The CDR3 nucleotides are TGTGCCAGCAGGCCAGGGGGCCATAATTCACCCCTCCACTTT. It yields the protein CASRPGGHNSPLHF.

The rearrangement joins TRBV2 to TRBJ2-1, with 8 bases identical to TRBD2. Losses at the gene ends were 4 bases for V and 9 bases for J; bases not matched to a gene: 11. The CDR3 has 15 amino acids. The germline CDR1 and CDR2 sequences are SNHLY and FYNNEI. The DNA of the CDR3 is TGTGCCAGCAGTGGACCCGGGACTAGGATTCTTGAGCAGTTCTTC. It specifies CASSGPGTRILEQFF.

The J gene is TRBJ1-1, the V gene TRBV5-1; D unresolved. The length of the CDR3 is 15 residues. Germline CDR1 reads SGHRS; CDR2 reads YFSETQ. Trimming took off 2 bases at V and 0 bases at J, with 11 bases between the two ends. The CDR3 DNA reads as TGCGCCAGCAGCTTCGGTCGGAACTTGAACACTGAAGCTTTCTTT. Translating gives CASSFGRNLNTEAFF.

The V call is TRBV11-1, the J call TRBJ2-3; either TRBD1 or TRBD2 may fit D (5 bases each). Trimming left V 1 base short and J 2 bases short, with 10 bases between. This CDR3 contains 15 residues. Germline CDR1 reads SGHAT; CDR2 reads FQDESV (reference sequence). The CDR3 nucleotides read TGTGCCAGCAGCTTAGTCGGGGCTACCACAGATACGCAGTATTTT. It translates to CASSLVGATTDTQYF.

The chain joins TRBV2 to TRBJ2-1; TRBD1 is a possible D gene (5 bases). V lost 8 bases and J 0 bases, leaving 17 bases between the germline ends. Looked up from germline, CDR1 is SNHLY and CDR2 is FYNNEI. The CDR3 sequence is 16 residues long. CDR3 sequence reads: CASGGEGQGSYNEQFF. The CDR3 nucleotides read TGTGCCAGCGGTGGAGAAGGGCAGGGCTCCTACAATGAGCAGTTCTTC.

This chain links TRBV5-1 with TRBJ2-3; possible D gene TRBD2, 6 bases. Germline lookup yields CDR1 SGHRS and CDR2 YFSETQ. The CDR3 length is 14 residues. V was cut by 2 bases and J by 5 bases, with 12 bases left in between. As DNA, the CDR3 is TGCGCCAGCAGCTTCCGCGGGGAAGAAGATACGCAGTATTTT. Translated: CASSFRGEEDTQYF.

CDR3 sequence (DNA): TGTGCCAGCAGCTGGGGGGGCGAAGCGACCCAGTACTTC. Its protein product is CASSWGGEATQYF. The V call is TRBV7-8, the J call TRBJ2-5; possible D gene TRBD2, 7 bases. The CDR3 consists of 13 residues. CDR1 is SGHVS, CDR2 FQNEAQ, per germline. Deletions cut 4 bases from V and 7 bases from J, with 13 bases between.

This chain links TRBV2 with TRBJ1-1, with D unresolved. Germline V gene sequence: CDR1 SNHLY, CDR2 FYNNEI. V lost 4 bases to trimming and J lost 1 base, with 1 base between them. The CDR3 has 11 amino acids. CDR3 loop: CASSANTEAFF. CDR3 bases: TGTGCCAGCAGTGCGAACACTGAAGCTTTCTTT. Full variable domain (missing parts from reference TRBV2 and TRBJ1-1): EPEVTQTPSHQVTQMGQEVILRCVPISNHLYFYWYRQILGQKVEFLVSFYNNEISEKSEIFDDQFSVERPDGSNFTLKIRSTKLEDSAMYFCASSANTEAFFGQGTRLTVV.